This paragraph reports one TCR beta chain. Its antigen remains unidentified. This entry belongs to a study of T cells in severe cutaneous drug reactions. Study as a whole: Patients in acute or recovery stage gave blister fluids/cells and PBMC.

Overall study results and limits: One public TCRbeta CDR3 appeared in all seven blister samples, averaging around 14%. Carbamazepine-induced Stevens-Johnson syndrome or toxic epidermal necrolysis patients showed strongly raised TRBV12-4, 25% to 40% in blister cells and approximately 5.4% in PBMC.

CDR3 length: 13 amino acids. Germline CDR1 and CDR2: SGHTA and FQGTGA. Carbamazepine had induced Stevens-Johnson syndrome or toxic epidermal necrolysis in the sequenced donors. TCR subtype-specific primers in iRepertoire multiplex PCR prepared libraries for bulk and single-cell sequencing. TCRdb re-called the multiplex PCR reads; one entry per CDR3 protein, DNA not given. The listing records approximately 5,500 distinct CDR3 sequences. V is TRBV7-3 and J is TRBJ1-2; with no DNA, the TCRdb D assignment of TRBD1 cannot be verified. The sequence was collected from a human donor with a severe cutaneous adverse drug reaction. Input material: PBMCs. CDR3 in amino acids: CASSPGTGRGYTF.